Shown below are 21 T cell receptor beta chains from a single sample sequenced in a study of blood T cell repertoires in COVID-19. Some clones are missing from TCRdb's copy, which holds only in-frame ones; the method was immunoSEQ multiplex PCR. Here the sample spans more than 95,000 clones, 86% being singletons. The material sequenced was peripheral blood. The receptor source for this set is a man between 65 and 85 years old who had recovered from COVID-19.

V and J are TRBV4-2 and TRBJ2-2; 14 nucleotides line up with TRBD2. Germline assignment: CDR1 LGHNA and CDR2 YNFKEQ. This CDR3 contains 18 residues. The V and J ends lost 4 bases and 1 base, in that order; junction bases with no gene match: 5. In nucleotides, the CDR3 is TGTGCCAGCAGCCCGAGGACTAGCGGGGGGCGGAACACCGGGGAGCTGTTTTTT. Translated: CASSPRTSGGRNTGELFF.

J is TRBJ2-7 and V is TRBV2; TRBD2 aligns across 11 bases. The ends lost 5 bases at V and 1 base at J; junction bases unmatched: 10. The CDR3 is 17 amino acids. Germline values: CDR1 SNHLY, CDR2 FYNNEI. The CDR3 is CASSPYQIAGGSYEQYF. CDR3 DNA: TGTGCCAGCAGTCCATACCAGATAGCGGGAGGGTCCTACGAGCAGTACTTC.

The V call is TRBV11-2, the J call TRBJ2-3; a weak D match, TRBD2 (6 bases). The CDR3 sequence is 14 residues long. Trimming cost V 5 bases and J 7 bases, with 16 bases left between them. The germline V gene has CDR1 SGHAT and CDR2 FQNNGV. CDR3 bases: TGTGCCAGCAGCAGATCGGGCGGGGTATATACGCAGTATTTT. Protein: CASSRSGGVYTQYF.

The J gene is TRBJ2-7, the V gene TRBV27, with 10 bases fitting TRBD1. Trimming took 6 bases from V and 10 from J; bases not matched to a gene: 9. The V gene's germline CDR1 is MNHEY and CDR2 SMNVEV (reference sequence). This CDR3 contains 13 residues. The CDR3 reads CASSSRTGGLQYF. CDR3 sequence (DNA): TGTGCCAGCAGCTCTCGGACAGGGGGGTTACAGTACTTC.

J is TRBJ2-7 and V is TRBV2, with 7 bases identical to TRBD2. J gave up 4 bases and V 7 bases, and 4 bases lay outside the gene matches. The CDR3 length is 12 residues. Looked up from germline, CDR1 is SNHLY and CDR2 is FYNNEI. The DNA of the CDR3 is TGTGCCAGCAACCCTAGCGGATACGAGCAGTACTTC. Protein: CASNPSGYEQYF.

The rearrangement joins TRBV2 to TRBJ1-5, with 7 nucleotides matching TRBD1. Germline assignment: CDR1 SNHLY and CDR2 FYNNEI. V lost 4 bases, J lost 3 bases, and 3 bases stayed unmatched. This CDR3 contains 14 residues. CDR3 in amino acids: CASSVGTVNQPQHF. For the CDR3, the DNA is TGTGCCAGCAGTGTCGGGACAGTCAATCAGCCCCAGCATTTT.

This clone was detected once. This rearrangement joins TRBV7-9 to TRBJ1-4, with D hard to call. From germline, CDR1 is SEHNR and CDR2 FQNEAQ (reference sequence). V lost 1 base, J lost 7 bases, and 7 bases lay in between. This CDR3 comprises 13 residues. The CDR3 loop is CASSLEAFEKLFF. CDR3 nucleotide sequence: TGTGCCAGCAGCTTAGAAGCATTTGAAAAACTGTTTTTT.

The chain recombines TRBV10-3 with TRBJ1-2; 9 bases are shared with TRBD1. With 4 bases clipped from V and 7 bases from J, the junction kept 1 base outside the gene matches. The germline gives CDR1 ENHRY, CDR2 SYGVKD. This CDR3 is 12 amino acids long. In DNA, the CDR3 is TGTGCCATCAGTGTGACAGGGGGTGGCTACACCTTC. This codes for CAISVTGGGYTF.

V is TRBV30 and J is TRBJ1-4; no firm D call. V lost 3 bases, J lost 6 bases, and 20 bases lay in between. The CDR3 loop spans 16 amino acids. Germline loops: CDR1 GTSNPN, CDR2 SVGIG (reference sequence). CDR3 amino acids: CAWRGTPGLSDEKLFF. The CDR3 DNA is TGTGCCTGGAGAGGAACACCAGGCTTATCTGATGAAAAACTGTTTTTT.

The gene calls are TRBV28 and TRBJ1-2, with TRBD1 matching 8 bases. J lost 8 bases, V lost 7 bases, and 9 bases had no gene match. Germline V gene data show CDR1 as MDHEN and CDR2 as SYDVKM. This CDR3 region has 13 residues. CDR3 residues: CASKDGTGGGYTF. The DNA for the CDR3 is TGTGCCAGCAAAGACGGGACAGGAGGCGGCTACACCTTC.

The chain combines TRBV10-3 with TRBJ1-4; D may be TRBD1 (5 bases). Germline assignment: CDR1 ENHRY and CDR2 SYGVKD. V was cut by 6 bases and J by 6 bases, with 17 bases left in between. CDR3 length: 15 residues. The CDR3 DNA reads TGTGCCATCAGCAGTCAGGGAGGTGGGGATGAAAAACTGTTTTTT. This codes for CAISSQGGGDEKLFF.

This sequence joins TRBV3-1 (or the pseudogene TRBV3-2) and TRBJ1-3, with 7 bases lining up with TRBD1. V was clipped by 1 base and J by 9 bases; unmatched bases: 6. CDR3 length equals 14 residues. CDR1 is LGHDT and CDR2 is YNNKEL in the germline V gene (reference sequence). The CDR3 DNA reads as TGTGCCAGCAGCCAAGGGAGCAGGGGGGTCACCATATATTTT. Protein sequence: CASSQGSRGVTIYF.

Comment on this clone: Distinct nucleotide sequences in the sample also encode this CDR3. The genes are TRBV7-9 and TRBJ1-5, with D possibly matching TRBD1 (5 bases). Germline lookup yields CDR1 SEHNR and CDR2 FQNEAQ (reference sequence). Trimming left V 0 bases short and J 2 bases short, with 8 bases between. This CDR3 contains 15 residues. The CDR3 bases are TGTGCCAGCAGCTTAGCCAGGGATGGCAATCAGCCCCAGCATTTT. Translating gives CASSLARDGNQPQHF. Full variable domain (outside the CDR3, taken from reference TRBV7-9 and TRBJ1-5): DTGVSQNPRHKITKRGQNVTFRCDPISEHNRLYWYRQTLGQGPEFLTYFQNEAQLEKSRLLSDRFSAERPKGSFSTLEIQRTEQGDSAMYLCASSLARDGNQPQHFGDGTRLSIL.

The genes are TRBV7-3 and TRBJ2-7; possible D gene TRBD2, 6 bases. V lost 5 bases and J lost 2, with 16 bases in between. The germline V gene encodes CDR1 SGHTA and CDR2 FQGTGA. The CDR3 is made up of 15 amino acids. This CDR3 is CASSLAGTSTYEQYF. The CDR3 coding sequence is TGTGCCAGCAGCCTTGCTGGGACTTCCACCTACGAGCAGTACTTC. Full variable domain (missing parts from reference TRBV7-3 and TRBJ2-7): GAGVSQTPSNKVTEKGKYVELRCDPISGHTALYWYRQSLGQGPEFLIYFQGTGAADDSGLPNDRFFAVRPEGSVSTLKIQRTERGDSAVYLCASSLAGTSTYEQYFGPGTRLTVT.

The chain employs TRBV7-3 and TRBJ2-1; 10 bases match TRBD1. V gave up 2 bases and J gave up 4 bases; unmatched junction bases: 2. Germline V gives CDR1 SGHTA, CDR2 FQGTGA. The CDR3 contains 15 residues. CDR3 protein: CASSLGQGVYNEQFF. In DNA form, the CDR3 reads TGTGCCAGCAGCTTAGGACAGGGGGTTTACAATGAGCAGTTCTTC.

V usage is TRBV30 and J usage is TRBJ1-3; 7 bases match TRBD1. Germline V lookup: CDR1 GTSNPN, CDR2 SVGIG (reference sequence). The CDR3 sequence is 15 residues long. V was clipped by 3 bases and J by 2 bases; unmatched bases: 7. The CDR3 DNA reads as TGTGCCTGGAGGGTGACAGGGTTGGCTGGAAACACCATATATTTT. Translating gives CAWRVTGLAGNTIYF.

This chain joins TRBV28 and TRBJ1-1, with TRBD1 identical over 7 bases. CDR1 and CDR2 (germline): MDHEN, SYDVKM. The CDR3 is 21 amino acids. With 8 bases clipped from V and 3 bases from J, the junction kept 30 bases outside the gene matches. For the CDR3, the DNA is TGTGCCAGCTTTAGCCTAGTAGGGGGCCAGGGACGACGGGGAAGGGACACTGAAGCTTTCTTT. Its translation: CASFSLVGGQGRRGRDTEAFF.

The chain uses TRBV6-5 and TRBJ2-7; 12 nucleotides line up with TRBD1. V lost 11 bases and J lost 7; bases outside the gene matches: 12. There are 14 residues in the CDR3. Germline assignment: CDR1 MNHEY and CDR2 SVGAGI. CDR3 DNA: TGTGCCCCAGCGGGACAGGGGGCTCCGTGGGAGCAGTACTTC. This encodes CAPAGQGAPWEQYF.

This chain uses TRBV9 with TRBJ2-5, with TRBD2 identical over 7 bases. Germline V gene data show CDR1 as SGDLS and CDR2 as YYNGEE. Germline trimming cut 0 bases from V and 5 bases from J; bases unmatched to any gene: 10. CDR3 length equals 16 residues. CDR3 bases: TGTGCCAGCAGCGTAGCGGATCTGGCGGGGGAGGAGACCCAGTACTTC. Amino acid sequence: CASSVADLAGEETQYF.

The DNA for the CDR3 is TGTGCCAGCAGTTTACAGGGGATTGGCTACACCTTC. Translated, it gives CASSLQGIGYTF. The V call is TRBV12-3 or TRBV12-4, the J call TRBJ1-2; D might be TRBD1 (6 bases). The V and J ends lost 2 bases and 7 bases respectively, with 8 bases between them. This CDR3 comprises 12 residues.

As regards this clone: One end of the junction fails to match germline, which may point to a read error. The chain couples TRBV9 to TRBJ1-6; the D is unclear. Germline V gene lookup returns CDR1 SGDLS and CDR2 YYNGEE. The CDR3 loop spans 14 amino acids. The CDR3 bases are TGTGCCAGCAGCGTAGAGTCCTACAATTCACCCCTCCACTTT. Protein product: CASSVESYNSPLHF.